The present T cell receptor beta chain was sequenced within a study of vaccination effects on CD4 cells after COVID-19. Study background: Post-vaccine samples followed the second dose by a median of 72 days. Notes on the study in general: Late after vaccination, infection- and vaccine-induced clones showed marked clonal contraction.

On this clone: What it recognizes is unknown.

The V gene end was trimmed by 4 bases and the J gene end by 6 bases; junction bases not matched to a gene: 13. Looked up from germline, CDR1 is MNHEY and CDR2 is SVGEGT. This CDR3 contains 17 residues. Antigen-specific CD4+ T cells were expanded (with viral peptide pools) by the ViraFEST assay ahead of sequencing. Researchers isolated CD4+ T cells once approximately eleven days of culture had elapsed. The participants, recipients of two vaccine doses, got either BNT162b2 or mRNA-1273. Recipients of the vaccine had no prior SARS-CoV-2 infection and negative nucleocapsid antibodies. For each well, some 1.9 million PBMC were cultured with 10 IU/ml IL-2 and 8 to 10 ug/ml peptides. Using immunoSEQ multiplex PCR, the repertoire was profiled, and TCRdb retains in-frame clones only, with some absent. In the table there are 25,000 to 35,000 clones, around 70% of which are singletons.

The sample in question was CD4+ T cells from PBMCs cultured with HCoV-NL63 spike peptides, obtained after COVID-19 vaccination. V gene TRBV6-2 or TRBV6-3 combines with J gene TRBJ2-1, with 9 bases fitting TRBD2. The TCR comes from a human donor who received a COVID-19 vaccine. CDR3: CASSSGFSGRKVNEQFF. The CDR3 DNA reads TGTGCCAGCAGTTCCGGATTTAGCGGGAGAAAGGTCAATGAGCAGTTCTTC.